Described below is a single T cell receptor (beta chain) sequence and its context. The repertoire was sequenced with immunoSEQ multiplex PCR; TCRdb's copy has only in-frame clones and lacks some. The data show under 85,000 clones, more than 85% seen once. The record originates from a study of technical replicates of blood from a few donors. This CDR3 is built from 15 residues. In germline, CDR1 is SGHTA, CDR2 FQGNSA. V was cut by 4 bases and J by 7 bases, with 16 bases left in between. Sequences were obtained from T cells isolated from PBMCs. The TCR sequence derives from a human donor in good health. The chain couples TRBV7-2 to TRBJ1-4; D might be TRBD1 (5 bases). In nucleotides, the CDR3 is TGTGCCAGCAGCTCCGGCGGGGACTTGGGTGAAAAACTGTTTTTT. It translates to CASSSGGDLGEKLFF.